This T cell receptor (beta chain) was sequenced for a study of shared clonotypes between healthy human individuals. The CDR3 spans 16 residues. V shed 2 bases and J shed 4 bases, with 18 bases lying between them. Germline CDR1 is KGHSH and CDR2 is LQKENI. Sorted-subset replicate PCRs used 200 ng DNA, around 31,000 T cell genomes. TCRdb's table, derived via immunoSEQ multiplex PCR, lists solely in-frame clones and lacks some. The sample carries approximately 1,500,000 clones, 95% to 99% recorded once. The sample comprised naive CD4+ T cells sorted from blood. Subset meaning: CD45RA+ positively selected. The chain uses TRBV18 and TRBJ2-7, with D possibly being TRBD2 (6 bases). This clonotype was sampled from a man aged 30-40 years in good health. CDR3: CASSPTGGVPVYEQYF. DNA for the CDR3: TGTGCCAGCTCACCAACCGGCGGGGTCCCAGTTTACGAGCAGTACTTC.